Described below is a single TCR beta chain sequence and its context. The sample comes from a study of shared T cell receptors in the human thymus. V was pared by 3 bases and J by 5 bases, with 7 bases of the junction left unmatched. The CDR3 runs to 16 residues. CDR1 is MGHRA, CDR2 YSYEKL, per germline. The repertoire was sequenced with immunoSEQ multiplex PCR; TCRdb's copy has only in-frame clones and lacks some. The sample carries about 710,000 clones, about 87% recorded once. This sample also appeared in a second study, on human thymus T cells. That source notes: Among thymic and blood repertoires, usage of V and J genes appeared biased. Highly overlapping thymic repertoires in unrelated individuals were reported by related research.

The sample was thymocytes. The sequence was obtained from a boy in the first two years of life with a congenital heart defect. V and J are TRBV4-1 and TRBJ2-3, with 11 bases matching TRBD2. The chain's CDR3 is CASSHPTSGGGDTQYF. The DNA for the CDR3 is TGCGCCAGCAGCCACCCAACTAGCGGGGGTGGAGATACGCAGTATTTT.